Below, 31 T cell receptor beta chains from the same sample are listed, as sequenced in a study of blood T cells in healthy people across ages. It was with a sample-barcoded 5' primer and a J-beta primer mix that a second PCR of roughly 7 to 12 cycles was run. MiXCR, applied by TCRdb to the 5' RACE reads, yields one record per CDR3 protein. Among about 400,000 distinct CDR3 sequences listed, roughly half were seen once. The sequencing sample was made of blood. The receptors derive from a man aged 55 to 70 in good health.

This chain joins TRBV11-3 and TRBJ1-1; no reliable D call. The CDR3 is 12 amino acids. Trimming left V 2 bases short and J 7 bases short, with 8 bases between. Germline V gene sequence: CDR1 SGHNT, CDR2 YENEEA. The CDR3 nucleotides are TGTGCCAGCAGCTTACATGCAGGTGAAGCTTTCTTT. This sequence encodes CASSLHAGEAFF.

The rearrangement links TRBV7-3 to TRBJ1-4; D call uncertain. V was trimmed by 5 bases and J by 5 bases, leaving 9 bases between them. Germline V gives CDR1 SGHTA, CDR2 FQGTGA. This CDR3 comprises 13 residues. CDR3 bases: TGTGCCAGCAGCCCCTCGGCGAATGAAAAACTGTTTTTT. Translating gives CASSPSANEKLFF.

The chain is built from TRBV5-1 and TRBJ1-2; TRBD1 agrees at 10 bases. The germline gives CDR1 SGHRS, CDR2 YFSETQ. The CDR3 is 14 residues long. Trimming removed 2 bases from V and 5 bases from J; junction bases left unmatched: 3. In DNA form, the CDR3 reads TGCGCCAGCAGCTTCGGGACAGGGGTGTATGGCTACACCTTC. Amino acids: CASSFGTGVYGYTF.

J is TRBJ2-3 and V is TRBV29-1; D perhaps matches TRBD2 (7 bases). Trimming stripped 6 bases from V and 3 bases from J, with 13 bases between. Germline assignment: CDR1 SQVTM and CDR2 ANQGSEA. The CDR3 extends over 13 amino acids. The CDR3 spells CSVEGGGTDTQYF. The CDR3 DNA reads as TGCAGCGTCGAGGGAGGGGGAACAGATACGCAGTATTTT.

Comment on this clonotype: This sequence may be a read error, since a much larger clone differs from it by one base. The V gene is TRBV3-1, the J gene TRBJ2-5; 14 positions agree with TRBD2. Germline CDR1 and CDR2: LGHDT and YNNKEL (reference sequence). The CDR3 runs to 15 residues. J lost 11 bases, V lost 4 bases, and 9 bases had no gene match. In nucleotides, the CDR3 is TGTGCCAGCAGCCCGGGACTAGCGGGGGACAATGTGCAGTACTTC. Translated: CASSPGLAGDNVQYF.

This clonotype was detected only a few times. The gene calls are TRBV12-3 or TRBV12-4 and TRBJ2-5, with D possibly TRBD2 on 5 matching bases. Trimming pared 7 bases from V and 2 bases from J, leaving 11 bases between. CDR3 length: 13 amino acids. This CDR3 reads CASTPRVQETQYF. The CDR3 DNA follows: TGTGCCAGCACCCCGAGGGTGCAAGAGACCCAGTACTTC.

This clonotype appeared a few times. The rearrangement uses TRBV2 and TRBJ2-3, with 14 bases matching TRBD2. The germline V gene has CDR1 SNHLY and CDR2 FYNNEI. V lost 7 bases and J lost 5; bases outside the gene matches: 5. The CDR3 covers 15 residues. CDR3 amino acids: CASIYGTSGRDTQYF. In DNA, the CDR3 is TGTGCCAGCATATATGGGACTAGCGGGAGAGATACGCAGTATTTT. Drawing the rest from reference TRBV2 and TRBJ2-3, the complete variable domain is EPEVTQTPSHQVTQMGQEVILRCVPISNHLYFYWYRQILGQKVEFLVSFYNNEISEKSEIFDDQFSVERPDGSNFTLKIRSTKLEDSAMYFCASIYGTSGRDTQYFGPGTRLTVL.

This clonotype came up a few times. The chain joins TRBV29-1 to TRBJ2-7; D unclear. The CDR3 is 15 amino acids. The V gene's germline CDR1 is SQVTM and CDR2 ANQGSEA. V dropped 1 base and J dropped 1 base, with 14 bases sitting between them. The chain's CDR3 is CSVEGVADQSYEQYF. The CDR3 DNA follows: TGCAGCGTTGAAGGTGTGGCCGATCAGTCCTACGAGCAGTACTTC.

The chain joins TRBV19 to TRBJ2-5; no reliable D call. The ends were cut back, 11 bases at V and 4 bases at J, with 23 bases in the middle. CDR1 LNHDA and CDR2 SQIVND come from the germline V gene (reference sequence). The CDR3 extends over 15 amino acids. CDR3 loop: CACQATAQKGETQYF. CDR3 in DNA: TGTGCCTGTCAGGCCACGGCCCAAAAGGGAGAGACCCAGTACTTC. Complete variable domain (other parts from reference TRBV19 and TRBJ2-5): DGGITQSPKYLFRKEGQNVTLSCEQNLNHDAMYWYRQDPGQGLRLIYYSQIVNDFQKGDIAEGYSVSREKKESFPLTVTSAQKNPTAFYLCACQATAQKGETQYFGPGTRLLVL.

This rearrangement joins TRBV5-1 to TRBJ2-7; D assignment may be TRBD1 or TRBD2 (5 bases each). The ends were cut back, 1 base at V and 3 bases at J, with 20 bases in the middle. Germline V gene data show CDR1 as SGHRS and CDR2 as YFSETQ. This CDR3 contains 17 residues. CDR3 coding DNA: TGCGCCAGCAGCTTGCGGGGCAACCTAGGAGCGGACTACGAGCAGTACTTC. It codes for CASSLRGNLGADYEQYF.

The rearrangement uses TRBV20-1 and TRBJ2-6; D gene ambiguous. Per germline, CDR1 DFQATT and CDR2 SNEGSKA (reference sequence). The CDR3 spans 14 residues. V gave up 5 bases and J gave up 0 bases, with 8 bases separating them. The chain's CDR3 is CSARPNSGANVLTF. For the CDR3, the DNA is TGCAGTGCTCGCCCTAACTCTGGGGCCAACGTCCTGACTTTC.

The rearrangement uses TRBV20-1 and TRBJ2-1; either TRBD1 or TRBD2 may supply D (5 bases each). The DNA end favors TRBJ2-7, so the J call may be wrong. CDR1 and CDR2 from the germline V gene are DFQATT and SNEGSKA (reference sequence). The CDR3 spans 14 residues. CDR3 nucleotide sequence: TGCAGTGCTAGAGATCAGGGACGTTACAATGAGCAGTACTTC. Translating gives CSARDQGRYNEQYF.

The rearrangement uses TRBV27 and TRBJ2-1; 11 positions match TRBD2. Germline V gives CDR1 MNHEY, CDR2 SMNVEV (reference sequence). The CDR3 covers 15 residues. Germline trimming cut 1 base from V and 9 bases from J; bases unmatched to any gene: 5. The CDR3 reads CASSLWRLAGGEQFF. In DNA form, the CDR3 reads TGTGCCAGCAGTTTATGGAGGCTAGCGGGGGGTGAGCAGTTCTTC.

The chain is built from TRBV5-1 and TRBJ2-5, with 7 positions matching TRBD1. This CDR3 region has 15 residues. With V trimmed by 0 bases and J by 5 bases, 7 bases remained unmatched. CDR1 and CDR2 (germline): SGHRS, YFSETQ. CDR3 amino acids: CASSLADRDGETQYF. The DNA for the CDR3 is TGCGCCAGCAGCTTGGCCGACAGGGATGGGGAGACCCAGTACTTC. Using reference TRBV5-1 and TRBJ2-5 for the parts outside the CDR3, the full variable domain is KAGVTQTPRYLIKTRGQQVTLSCSPISGHRSVSWYQQTPGQGLQFLFEYFSETQRNKGNFPGRFSGRQFSNSRSEMNVSTLELGDSALYLCASSLADRDGETQYFGPGTRLLVL.

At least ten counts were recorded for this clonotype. This CDR3 is CSAKEQGTDGYTF. The CDR3 DNA sequence: TGCAGTGCTAAAGAACAGGGGACGGATGGCTACACCTTC. The V gene is TRBV20-1, the J gene TRBJ1-2; the match to TRBD1 covers 7 bases. CDR3 size: 13 residues. Germline lookup yields CDR1 DFQATT and CDR2 SNEGSKA (reference sequence). V lost 4 bases, J lost 6 bases, and 8 bases stayed unmatched.

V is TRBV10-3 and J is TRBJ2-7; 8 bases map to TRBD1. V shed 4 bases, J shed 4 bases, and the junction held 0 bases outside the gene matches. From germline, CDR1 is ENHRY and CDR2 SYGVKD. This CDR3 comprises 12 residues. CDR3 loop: CAISGTGYEQYF. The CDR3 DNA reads TGTGCCATCAGTGGGACAGGGTACGAGCAGTACTTC.

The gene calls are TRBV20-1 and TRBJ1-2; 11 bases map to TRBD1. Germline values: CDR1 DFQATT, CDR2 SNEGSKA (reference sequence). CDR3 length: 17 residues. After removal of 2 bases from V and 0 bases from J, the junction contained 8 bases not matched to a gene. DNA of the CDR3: TGCAGTGCTAGAATTCTCGGGACAGGGGGAACTAACTATGGCTACACCTTC. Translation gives CSARILGTGGTNYGYTF.

CDR3 in DNA: TGTGCCAGCAGTTTAACCTTGGGGCGGACCTACGAGCAGTACTTC. Its translation: CASSLTLGRTYEQYF. The chain combines TRBV27 with TRBJ2-7; D might be TRBD1 (5 bases). The CDR3 has 15 amino acids. Germline CDR1 and CDR2: MNHEY and SMNVEV (reference sequence). V lost 2 bases to trimming and J lost 2 bases, with 13 bases between them.

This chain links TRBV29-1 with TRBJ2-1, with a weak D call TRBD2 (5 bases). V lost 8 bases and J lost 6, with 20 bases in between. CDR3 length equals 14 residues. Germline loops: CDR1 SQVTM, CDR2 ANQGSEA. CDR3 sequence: CSHLKWWAGNEQFF. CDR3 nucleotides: TGCAGCCACCTCAAATGGTGGGCGGGCAATGAGCAGTTCTTC.

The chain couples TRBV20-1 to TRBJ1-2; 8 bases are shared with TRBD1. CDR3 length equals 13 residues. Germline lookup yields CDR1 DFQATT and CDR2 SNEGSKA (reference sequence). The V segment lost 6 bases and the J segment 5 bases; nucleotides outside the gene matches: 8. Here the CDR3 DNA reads TGCAGTGCCCCGGGACAGGCTGTGTATGGCTACACCTTC. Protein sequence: CSAPGQAVYGYTF.

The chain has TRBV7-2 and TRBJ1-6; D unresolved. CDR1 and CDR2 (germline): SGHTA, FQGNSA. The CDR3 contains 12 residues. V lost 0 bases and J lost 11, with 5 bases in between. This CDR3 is CASSLAIAPLHF. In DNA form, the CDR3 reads TGTGCCAGCAGCTTAGCGATAGCACCCCTCCACTTT.

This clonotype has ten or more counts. This CDR3 is CASSAGLAGVYEQYF. The CDR3 coding sequence is TGTGCCAGCAGCGCAGGACTAGCGGGTGTTTACGAGCAGTACTTC. V is TRBV11-2 and J is TRBJ2-7, with 11 bases that match TRBD2. The CDR3 is 15 residues long. From germline, CDR1 is SGHAT and CDR2 FQNNGV. Trimming removed 5 bases from V and 4 bases from J; junction bases left unmatched: 7.

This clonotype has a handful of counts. CDR3 in amino acids: CASSLDGTTVETQYF. CDR3 bases: TGCGCCAGCAGCTTGGATGGGACAACCGTGGAGACCCAGTACTTC. The V and J genes are TRBV5-1 and TRBJ2-5, with D perhaps matching TRBD1 (6 bases). CDR1 and CDR2 from the germline V gene are SGHRS and YFSETQ. CDR3 length: 15 residues. Trimming removed 0 bases at V and 5 bases at J, with 14 bases between.

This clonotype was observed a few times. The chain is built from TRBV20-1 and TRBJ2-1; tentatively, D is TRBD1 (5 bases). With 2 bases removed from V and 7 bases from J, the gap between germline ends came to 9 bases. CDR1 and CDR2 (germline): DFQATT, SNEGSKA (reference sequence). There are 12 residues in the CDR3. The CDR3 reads CSARKGANEQFF. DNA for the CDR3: TGCAGTGCTAGAAAAGGGGCGAATGAGCAGTTCTTC.

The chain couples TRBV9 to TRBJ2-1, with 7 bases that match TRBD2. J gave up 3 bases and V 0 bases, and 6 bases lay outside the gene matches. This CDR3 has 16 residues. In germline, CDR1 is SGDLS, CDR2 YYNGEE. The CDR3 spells CASSVGGRALYNEQFF. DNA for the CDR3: TGTGCCAGCAGCGTAGGAGGGAGGGCCCTCTACAATGAGCAGTTCTTC.

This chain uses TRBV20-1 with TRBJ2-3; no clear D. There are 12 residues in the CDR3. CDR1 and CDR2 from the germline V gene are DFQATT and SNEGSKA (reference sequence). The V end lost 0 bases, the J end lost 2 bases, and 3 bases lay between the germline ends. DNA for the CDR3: TGCAGTGCTAGAGAGTTCACAGATACGCAGTATTTT. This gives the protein CSAREFTDTQYF.

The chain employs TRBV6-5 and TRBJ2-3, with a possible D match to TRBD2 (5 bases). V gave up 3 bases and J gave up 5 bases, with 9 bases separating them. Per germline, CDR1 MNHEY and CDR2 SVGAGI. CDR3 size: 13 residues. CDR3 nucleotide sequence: TGTGCCAGCAGTTATCGGGGTGTAGATACGCAGTATTTT. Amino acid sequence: CASSYRGVDTQYF.

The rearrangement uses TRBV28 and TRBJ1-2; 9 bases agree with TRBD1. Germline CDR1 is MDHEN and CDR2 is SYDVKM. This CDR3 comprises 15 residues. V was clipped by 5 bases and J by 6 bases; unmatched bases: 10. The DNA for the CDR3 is TGTGCCAGCAGTCCCCCAAGGGACAGGGTACATGGCTACACCTTC. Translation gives CASSPPRDRVHGYTF.

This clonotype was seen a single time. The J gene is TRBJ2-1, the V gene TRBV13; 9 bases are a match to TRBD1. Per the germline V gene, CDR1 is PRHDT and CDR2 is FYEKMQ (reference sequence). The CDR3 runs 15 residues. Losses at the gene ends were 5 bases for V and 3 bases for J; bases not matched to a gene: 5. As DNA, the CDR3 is TGTGCCAGCAGCCTCGACAGGGGGTTCTACAATGAGCAGTTCTTC. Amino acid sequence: CASSLDRGFYNEQFF.

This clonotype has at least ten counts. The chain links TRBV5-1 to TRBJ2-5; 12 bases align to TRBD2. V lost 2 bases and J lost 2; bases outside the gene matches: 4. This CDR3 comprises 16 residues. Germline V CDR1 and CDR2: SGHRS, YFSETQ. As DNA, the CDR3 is TGCGCCAGCAGCTTTCGCCTAGCGGGGGGGCAAGAGACCCAGTACTTC. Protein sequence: CASSFRLAGGQETQYF.

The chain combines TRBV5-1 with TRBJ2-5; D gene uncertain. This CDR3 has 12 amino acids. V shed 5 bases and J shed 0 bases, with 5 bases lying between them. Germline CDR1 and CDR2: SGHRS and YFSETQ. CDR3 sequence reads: CASRRDQETQYF. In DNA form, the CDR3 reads TGCGCCAGCAGACGGGACCAAGAGACCCAGTACTTC.